The next 16 T cell receptor beta chains were all read from a single sample in a study of CD8+ T cells in alopecia areata. As the sequencing template, cDNA was produced by extracting RNA and reverse transcribing it. Clones were sequenced by immunoSEQ multiplex PCR, and TCRdb holds only the in-frame ones, with some missing. This sample yields approximately 150,000 clones, of which roughly 58% are seen a single time; 35% to 45% belongs to the top ten. The sample taken for sequencing was CD8+ T cells sorted from blood. These receptors were taken from a human donor in good health.

The rearrangement links TRBV27 to TRBJ1-5; D unresolved. Trimming took 5 bases from V and 2 from J, leaving 10 bases between them. Per the germline V gene, CDR1 is MNHEY and CDR2 is SMNVEV (reference sequence). The CDR3 sequence is 14 residues long. CDR3 in DNA: TGTGCCAGCAGTCCCCCCCCAGGCAATCAGCCCCAGCATTTT. The encoded protein is CASSPPPGNQPQHF.

The CDR3 loop is CASGGSEQYF. The CDR3 DNA sequence: TGTGCCAGCGGCGGGTCCGAGCAGTACTTC. V usage is TRBV6-5 and J usage is TRBJ2-7, with a weak D call TRBD2 (5 bases). Trimming took off 8 bases at V and 6 bases at J, with 8 bases between the two ends. The CDR3 loop spans 10 amino acids. CDR1 is MNHEY, CDR2 SVGAGI, per germline.

The chain carries TRBV5-6 and TRBJ2-7, with 8 bases lining up with TRBD2. The ends lost 6 bases at V and 1 base at J; junction bases unmatched: 9. The germline V gene encodes CDR1 SGHDT and CDR2 YYEEEE. The CDR3 runs to 15 residues. The CDR3 DNA reads as TGTGCCAGCACCGTTTCAGCGGGAGTGTCCTACGAGCAGTACTTC. This translates into CASTVSAGVSYEQYF.

This chain connects TRBV4-1 to TRBJ2-5; tentatively, D is TRBD1 (5 bases). This CDR3 region has 14 residues. The V end lost 4 bases, the J end lost 0 bases, and 9 bases lay between the germline ends. Germline CDR1 is MGHRA and CDR2 is YSYEKL. The CDR3 sequence is CASSPTAYQETQYF. CDR3 coding DNA: TGCGCCAGCAGCCCGACAGCTTACCAAGAGACCCAGTACTTC.

The V call is TRBV4-2, the J call TRBJ2-1, with TRBD2 matching 11 bases. Germline V CDR1 and CDR2: LGHNA, YNFKEQ. With 1 base clipped from V and 6 bases from J, the junction kept 5 bases outside the gene matches. This CDR3 spans 16 amino acids. Here the CDR3 reads CASSQVGLAETNEQFF. CDR3 DNA sequence: TGTGCCAGCAGCCAAGTGGGACTAGCGGAGACCAATGAGCAGTTCTTC.

V is TRBV7-9 and J is TRBJ2-7; no clear D. The CDR3 totals 13 residues. Germline-derived CDR1 and CDR2 are SEHNR and FQNEAQ (reference sequence). V lost 4 bases and J 3 bases, leaving 10 bases between the germline ends. DNA for the CDR3: TGTGCCAGCAGCTCGACCGTATACTACGAGCAGTACTTC. Encoded protein: CASSSTVYYEQYF.

The rearrangement joins TRBV9 to TRBJ2-7; weak D call: TRBD2 (6 bases). The V and J ends lost 3 bases and 6 bases respectively, with 13 bases between them. Germline loops: CDR1 SGDLS, CDR2 YYNGEE. The CDR3 totals 13 residues. CDR3 in amino acids: CASSAASSAEQYF. As DNA, the CDR3 is TGTGCCAGCAGCGCGGCCTCTAGCGCCGAGCAGTACTTC.

CDR3 DNA sequence: TGCGCCAGCAGCCAAGAGGGACAGTTTTACGAGCAGTACTTC. Amino acid sequence: CASSQEGQFYEQYF. The rearrangement links TRBV4-1 to TRBJ2-7; 7 nucleotides agree with TRBD1. This CDR3 has 14 amino acids. CDR1 and CDR2 (germline): MGHRA, YSYEKL. V lost 0 bases to trimming and J lost 4 bases; unmatched junction nucleotides: 3.

The chain links TRBV29-1 to TRBJ1-1, with no clear D. The length of the CDR3 is 13 residues. V was shortened by 7 bases and J by 1 base, with 13 bases between the two germline ends. Germline CDR1 SQVTM, CDR2 ANQGSEA. DNA of the CDR3: TGCAGCGGGTACCCGGAGGGGAACACTGAAGCTTTCTTT. It specifies CSGYPEGNTEAFF. Full variable domain (rest looked up from reference TRBV29-1 and TRBJ1-1): SAVISQKPSRDICQRGTSLTIQCQVDSQVTMMFWYRQQPGQSLTLIATANQGSEATYESGFVIDKFPISRPNLTFSTLTVSNMSPEDSSIYLCSGYPEGNTEAFFGQGTRLTVV.

The table lists this clone with a few counts. This sequence joins TRBV5-1 and TRBJ2-1, with 10 bases lining up with TRBD2. V trimming: 4 bases; J trimming: 6 bases; junction bases outside the gene matches: 10. Germline V CDR1 and CDR2: SGHRS, YFSETQ. The CDR3 is 16 residues long. CDR3 DNA sequence: TGCGCCAGCAGCCCCCTCCTAGCGGGAGTTTCCAATGAGCAGTTCTTC. Translation: CASSPLLAGVSNEQFF.

The chain is built from TRBV14 and TRBJ2-3; D is undetermined. With 0 bases removed from V and 5 bases from J, the gap between germline ends came to 9 bases. Germline V lookup: CDR1 SGHDN, CDR2 FVKESK. This CDR3 spans 14 amino acids. CDR3 sequence (DNA): TGTGCCAGCAGCCAAGATAGCTCTGGAGATACGCAGTATTTT. Translation gives CASSQDSSGDTQYF. Using reference TRBV14 and TRBJ2-3 for the parts outside the CDR3, the full variable domain is EAGVTQFPSHSVIEKGQTVTLRCDPISGHDNLYWYRRVMGKEIKFLLHFVKESKQDESGMPNNRFLAERTGGTYSTLKVQPAELEDSGVYFCASSQDSSGDTQYFGPGTRLTVL.

The chain joins TRBV9 to TRBJ2-7; TRBD1 aligns across 12 bases. The CDR3 totals 14 residues. V dropped 4 bases and J dropped 6; count of bases not matched to a gene: 5. Germline lookup yields CDR1 SGDLS and CDR2 YYNGEE. CDR3 residues: CASSPGTGGGEQYF. Here the CDR3 DNA reads TGTGCCAGCAGCCCGGGGACAGGGGGCGGCGAGCAGTACTTC.

This sequence joins TRBV7-3 and TRBJ2-1; weak D call: TRBD1 (6 bases). Trimming took off 2 bases at V and 7 bases at J, with 12 bases between the two ends. The CDR3 contains 14 residues. Germline V gene sequence: CDR1 SGHTA, CDR2 FQGTGA. The CDR3 nucleotides read TGTGCCAGCAGCTTAGCCCTAGGGGGAAATGAGCAGTTCTTC. Encoded protein: CASSLALGGNEQFF.

The rearrangement links TRBV11-2 to TRBJ2-6, with D possibly being TRBD1 (5 bases). The CDR3 extends over 18 amino acids. Trimming shortened V by 1 base and J by 0 bases, and 13 bases separated the two germline ends. Germline V gives CDR1 SGHAT, CDR2 FQNNGV. In DNA form, the CDR3 reads TGTGCCAGCAGCTTAGTACCAGGGCAAGTCTCTGGGGCCAACGTCCTGACTTTC. As protein: CASSLVPGQVSGANVLTF.

The chain is built from TRBV11-1 and TRBJ2-5; D possibly corresponds to TRBD2 (6 bases). Germline V gene lookup returns CDR1 SGHAT and CDR2 FQDESV (reference sequence). The CDR3 loop spans 14 amino acids. V was clipped by 4 bases and J by 5 bases, with 14 bases between them. This CDR3 reads CASSWGGLTETQYF. The CDR3 nucleotides are TGTGCCAGCAGCTGGGGAGGTCTCACGGAGACCCAGTACTTC.

This CDR3 is CASSVTSGSWYEQYF. The CDR3 DNA reads TGTGCCAGCAGTGTCACTAGCGGGAGCTGGTACGAGCAGTACTTC. The chain joins TRBV27 to TRBJ2-7, with 11 bases that match TRBD2. V shed 5 bases, J shed 4 bases, and the junction held 7 bases outside the gene matches. The germline CDR1 and CDR2 sequences are MNHEY and SMNVEV (reference sequence). This CDR3 comprises 15 residues.